A single sample gave rise to the 7 T cell receptor beta chains below, sequenced in a study of blood T cell repertoires in COVID-19. TCRdb's copy holds only in-frame clones and misses some; the assay was immunoSEQ multiplex PCR. The sample shows about 48,000 clones, approximately 86% of them seen only once. Source material: peripheral blood. Source of these receptors: a woman older than 75 with acute or convalescent COVID-19.

This clone was counted once. The chain is built from TRBV12-3 or TRBV12-4 and TRBJ2-7; weak D call: TRBD1 (6 bases). V was pared by 5 bases and J by 3 bases, with 8 bases between. CDR3 size: 12 residues. The CDR3 DNA follows: TGTGCCAGCAGTGTACAGGGCTACGAGCAGTACTTC. This translates into CASSVQGYEQYF.

The chain recombines TRBV6-5 with TRBJ2-7, with 13 bases matching TRBD2. CDR3 size: 15 residues. V shed 5 bases and J 4 bases; nucleotides not matched to a gene: 5. Germline CDR1 and CDR2: MNHEY and SVGAGI. CDR3 bases: TGTGCCAGCAGTCGGACTAGCGGGGGCGCATACGAGCAGTACTTC. Translating it yields CASSRTSGGAYEQYF.

This clone occurred a few times. In DNA, the CDR3 is TGTGCCAGCAGCGCCCCAGGGGCGATCTACAATGAGCAGTTCTTC. Its translation is CASSAPGAIYNEQFF. This rearrangement joins TRBV9 to TRBJ2-1; D is possibly TRBD1 (6 bases). Trimming pared 3 bases from V and 3 bases from J, leaving 13 bases between. CDR3 length equals 15 residues. The germline V gene has CDR1 SGDLS and CDR2 YYNGEE.

The V call is TRBV9, the J call TRBJ2-1, with TRBD2 matching over 10 bases. With 3 bases clipped from V and 2 bases from J, the junction kept 2 bases outside the gene matches. There are 15 residues in the CDR3. Germline V gene lookup returns CDR1 SGDLS and CDR2 YYNGEE. This CDR3 is CASSGGTSAYNEQFF. CDR3 DNA sequence: TGTGCCAGCAGCGGTGGGACTAGCGCCTACAATGAGCAGTTCTTC.

A few counts support this clone. This rearrangement joins TRBV7-6 to TRBJ2-3, with TRBD1 identical over 9 bases. The CDR3 consists of 15 residues. Trimming removed 4 bases from V and 0 bases from J; junction bases left unmatched: 2. Germline values: CDR1 SGHVS, CDR2 FNYEAQ. The CDR3 spells CASSSGTGSTDTQYF. The CDR3 DNA follows: TGTGCCAGCAGCTCTGGGACAGGGAGCACAGATACGCAGTATTTT.

The genes are TRBV3-1 (or the pseudogene TRBV3-2) and TRBJ2-7; D is uncertain. CDR3 length: 13 residues. Between the trimmed V and J ends, which lost 1 base and 5 bases, there was a span of 9 bases. Germline CDR1 and CDR2: LGHDT and YNNKEL (reference sequence). The CDR3 region is CASSQASGHEQYF. The CDR3 nucleotides read TGTGCCAGCAGCCAAGCCAGTGGGCACGAGCAGTACTTC.

This clone was seen once. The V and J genes are TRBV6-5 and TRBJ1-2, with TRBD1 matching 9 bases. The CDR3 has 12 amino acids. The V and J ends lost 11 bases and 4 bases, in that order; junction bases with no gene match: 5. The germline CDR1 and CDR2 sequences are MNHEY and SVGAGI. The CDR3 is CAGSDRGYGYTF. CDR3 in DNA: TGTGCCGGGTCGGACAGGGGCTATGGCTACACCTTC.